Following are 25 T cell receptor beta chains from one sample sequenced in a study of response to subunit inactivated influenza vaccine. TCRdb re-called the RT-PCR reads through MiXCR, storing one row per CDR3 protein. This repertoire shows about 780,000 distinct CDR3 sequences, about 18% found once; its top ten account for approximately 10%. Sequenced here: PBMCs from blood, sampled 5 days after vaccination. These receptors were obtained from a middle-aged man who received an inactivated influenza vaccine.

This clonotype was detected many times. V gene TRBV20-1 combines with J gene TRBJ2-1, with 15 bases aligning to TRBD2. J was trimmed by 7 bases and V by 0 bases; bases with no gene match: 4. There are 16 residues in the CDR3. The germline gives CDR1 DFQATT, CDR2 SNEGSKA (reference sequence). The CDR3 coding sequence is TGCAGTGCTAGAGACCCCGGGACTAGCGGGAGGAATGAGCAGTTCTTC. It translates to CSARDPGTSGRNEQFF.

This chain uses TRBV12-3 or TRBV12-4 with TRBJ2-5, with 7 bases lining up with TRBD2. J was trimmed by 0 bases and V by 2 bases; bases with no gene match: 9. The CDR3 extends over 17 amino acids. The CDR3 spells CASSLHYWLADQETQYF. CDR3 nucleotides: TGTGCCAGCAGTTTACATTATTGGCTAGCGGACCAAGAGACCCAGTACTTC.

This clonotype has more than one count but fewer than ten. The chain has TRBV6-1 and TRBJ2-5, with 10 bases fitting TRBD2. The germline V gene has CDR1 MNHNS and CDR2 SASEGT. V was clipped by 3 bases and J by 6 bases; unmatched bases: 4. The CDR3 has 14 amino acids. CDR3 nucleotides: TGTGCCAGCAGTGACACACTAGCGGGACAGACCCAGTACTTC. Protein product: CASSDTLAGQTQYF.

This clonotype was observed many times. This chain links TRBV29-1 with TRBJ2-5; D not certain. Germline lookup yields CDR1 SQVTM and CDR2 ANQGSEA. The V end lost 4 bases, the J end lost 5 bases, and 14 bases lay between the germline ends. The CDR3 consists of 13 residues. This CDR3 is CSVVTLLWETQYF. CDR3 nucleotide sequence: TGCAGCGTTGTCACTCTGTTATGGGAGACCCAGTACTTC.

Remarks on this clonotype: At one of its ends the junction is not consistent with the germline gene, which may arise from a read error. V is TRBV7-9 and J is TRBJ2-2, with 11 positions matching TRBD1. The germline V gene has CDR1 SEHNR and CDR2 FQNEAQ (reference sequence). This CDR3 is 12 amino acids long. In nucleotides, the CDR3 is TGCGGCGGACAGGGGGCAACCGGGGAGCTGTTTTTT. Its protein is CGGQGATGELFF.

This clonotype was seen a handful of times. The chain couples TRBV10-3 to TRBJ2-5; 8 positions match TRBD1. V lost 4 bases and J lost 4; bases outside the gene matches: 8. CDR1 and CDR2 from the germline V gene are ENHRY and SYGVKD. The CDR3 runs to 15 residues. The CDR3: CAISARQGQGETQYF. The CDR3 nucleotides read TGTGCCATCAGTGCCCGACAGGGGCAGGGAGAGACCCAGTACTTC.

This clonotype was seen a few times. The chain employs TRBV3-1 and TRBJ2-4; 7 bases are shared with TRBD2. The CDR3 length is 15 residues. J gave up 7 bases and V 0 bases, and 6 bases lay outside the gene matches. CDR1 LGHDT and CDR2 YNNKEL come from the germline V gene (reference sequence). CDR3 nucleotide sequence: TGTGCCAGCAGCCAAGAAGGGAGGGTAATGAACATTCAGTACTTC. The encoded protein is CASSQEGRVMNIQYF.

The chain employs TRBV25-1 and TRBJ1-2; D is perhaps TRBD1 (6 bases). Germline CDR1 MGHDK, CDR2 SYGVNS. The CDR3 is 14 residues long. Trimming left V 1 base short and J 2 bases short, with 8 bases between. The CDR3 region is CASSELGANYGYTF. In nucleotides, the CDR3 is TGTGCCAGCAGTGAATTGGGGGCAAACTATGGCTACACCTTC.

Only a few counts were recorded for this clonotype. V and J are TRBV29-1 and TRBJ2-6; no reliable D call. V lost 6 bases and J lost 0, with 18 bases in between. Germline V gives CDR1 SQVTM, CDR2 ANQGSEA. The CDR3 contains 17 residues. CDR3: CSVFWIVSGSGANVLTF. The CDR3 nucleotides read TGCAGCGTCTTCTGGATAGTTTCGGGCTCTGGGGCCAACGTCCTGACTTTC.

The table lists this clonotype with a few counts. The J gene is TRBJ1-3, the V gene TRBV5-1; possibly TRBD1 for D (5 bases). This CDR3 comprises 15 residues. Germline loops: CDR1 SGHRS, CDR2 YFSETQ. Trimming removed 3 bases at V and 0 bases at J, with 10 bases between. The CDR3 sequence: CASSSQGNSGNTIYF. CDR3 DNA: TGCGCCAGCAGCTCCCAGGGAAACTCTGGAAACACCATATATTTT. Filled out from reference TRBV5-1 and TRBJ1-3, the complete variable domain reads KAGVTQTPRYLIKTRGQQVTLSCSPISGHRSVSWYQQTPGQGLQFLFEYFSETQRNKGNFPGRFSGRQFSNSRSEMNVSTLELGDSALYLCASSSQGNSGNTIYFGEGSWLTVV.

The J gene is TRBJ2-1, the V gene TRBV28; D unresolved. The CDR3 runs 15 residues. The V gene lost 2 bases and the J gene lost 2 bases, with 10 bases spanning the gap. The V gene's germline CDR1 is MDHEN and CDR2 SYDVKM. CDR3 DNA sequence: TGTGCCAGCAGTTTAACTTTAACAGCCTACAATGAGCAGTTCTTC. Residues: CASSLTLTAYNEQFF.

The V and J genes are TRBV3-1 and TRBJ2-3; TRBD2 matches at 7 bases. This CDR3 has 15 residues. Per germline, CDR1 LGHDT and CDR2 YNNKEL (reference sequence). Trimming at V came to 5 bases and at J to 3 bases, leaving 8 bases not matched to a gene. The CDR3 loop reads CASSGMARGTDTQYF. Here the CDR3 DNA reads TGTGCCAGCAGCGGTATGGCGCGGGGGACAGATACGCAGTATTTT.

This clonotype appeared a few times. The CDR3 bases are TGTGCCAGCAGGACTCAGCGGACCCCCTACAATGAGCAGTTCTTC. Translated, it gives CASRTQRTPYNEQFF. V and J are TRBV6-1 and TRBJ2-1, with D possibly being TRBD2 (5 bases). Germline assignment: CDR1 MNHNS and CDR2 SASEGT. CDR3 length: 15 amino acids. Trimming removed 6 bases from V and 2 bases from J, with 14 bases in between.

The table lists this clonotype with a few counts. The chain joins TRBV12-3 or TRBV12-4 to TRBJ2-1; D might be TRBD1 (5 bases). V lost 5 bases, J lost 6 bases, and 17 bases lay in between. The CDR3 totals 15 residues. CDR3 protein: CASSTTLQGGNEQFF. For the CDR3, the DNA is TGTGCCAGCAGTACCACCCTTCAGGGTGGCAATGAGCAGTTCTTC.

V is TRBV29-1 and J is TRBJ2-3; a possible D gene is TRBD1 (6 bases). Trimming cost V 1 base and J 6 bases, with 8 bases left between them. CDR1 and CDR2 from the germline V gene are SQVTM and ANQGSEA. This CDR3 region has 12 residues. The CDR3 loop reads CSVEVGADTQYF. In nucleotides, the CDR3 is TGCAGCGTTGAAGTGGGGGCGGATACGCAGTATTTT.

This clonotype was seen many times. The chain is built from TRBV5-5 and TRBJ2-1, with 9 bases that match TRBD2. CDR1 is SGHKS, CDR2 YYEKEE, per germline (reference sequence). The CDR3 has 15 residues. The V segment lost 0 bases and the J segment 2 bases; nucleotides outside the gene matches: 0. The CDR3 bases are TGTGCCAGCAGCTTGGCTAGCGGGACCTACAATGAGCAGTTCTTC. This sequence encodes CASSLASGTYNEQFF.

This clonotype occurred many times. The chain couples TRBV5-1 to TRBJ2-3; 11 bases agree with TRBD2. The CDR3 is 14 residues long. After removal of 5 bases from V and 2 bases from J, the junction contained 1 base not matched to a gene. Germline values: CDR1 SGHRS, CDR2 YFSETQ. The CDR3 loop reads CASRLAGDTDTQYF. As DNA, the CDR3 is TGCGCCAGCAGACTAGCGGGGGACACAGATACGCAGTATTTT.

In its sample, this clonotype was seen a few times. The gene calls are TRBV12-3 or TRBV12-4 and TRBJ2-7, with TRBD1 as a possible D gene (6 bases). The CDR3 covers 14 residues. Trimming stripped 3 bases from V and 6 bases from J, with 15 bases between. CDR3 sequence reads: CASSFRGTVGEQYF. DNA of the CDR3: TGTGCCAGCAGTTTCAGGGGAACAGTAGGCGAGCAGTACTTC.

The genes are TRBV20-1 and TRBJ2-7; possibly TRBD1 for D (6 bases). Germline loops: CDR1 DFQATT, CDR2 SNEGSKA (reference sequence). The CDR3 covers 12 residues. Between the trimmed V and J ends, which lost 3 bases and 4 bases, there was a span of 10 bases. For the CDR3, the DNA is TGCAGTGCTAGCAGGGGAGAGTACGAGCAGTACTTC. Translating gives CSASRGEYEQYF.

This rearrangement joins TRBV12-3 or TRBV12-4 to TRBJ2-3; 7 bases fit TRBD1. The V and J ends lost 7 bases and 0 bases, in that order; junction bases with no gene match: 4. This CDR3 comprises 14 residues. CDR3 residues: CASTNRGSTDTQYF. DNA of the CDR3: TGTGCCAGCACCAACAGGGGTAGCACAGATACGCAGTATTTT.

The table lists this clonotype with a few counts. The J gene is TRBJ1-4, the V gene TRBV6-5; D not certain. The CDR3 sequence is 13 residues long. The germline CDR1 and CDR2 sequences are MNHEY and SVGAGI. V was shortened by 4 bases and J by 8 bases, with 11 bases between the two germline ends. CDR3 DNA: TGTGCCAGCAGTTGGTCCGGCATGGAAAAACTGTTTTTT. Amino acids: CASSWSGMEKLFF.

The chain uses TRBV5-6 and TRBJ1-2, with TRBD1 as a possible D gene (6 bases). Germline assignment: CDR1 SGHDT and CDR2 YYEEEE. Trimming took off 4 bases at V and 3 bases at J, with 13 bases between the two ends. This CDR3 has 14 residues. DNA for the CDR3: TGTGCCAGCAGCAAAAGAACAGGGCACTATGGCTACACCTTC. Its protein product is CASSKRTGHYGYTF.

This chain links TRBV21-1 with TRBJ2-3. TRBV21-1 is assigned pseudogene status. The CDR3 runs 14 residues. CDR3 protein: CASSKVTSSDTQYF. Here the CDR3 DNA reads TGTGCCAGCAGCAAAGTGACTAGTAGTGATACGCAGTATTTT.

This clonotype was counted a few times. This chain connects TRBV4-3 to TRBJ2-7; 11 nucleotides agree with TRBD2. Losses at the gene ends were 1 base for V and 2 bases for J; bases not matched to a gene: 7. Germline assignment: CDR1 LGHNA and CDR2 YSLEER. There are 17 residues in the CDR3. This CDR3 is CASSQGLAGGRAYEQYF. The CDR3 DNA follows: TGCGCCAGCAGCCAAGGGCTAGCGGGAGGTAGAGCCTACGAGCAGTACTTC.

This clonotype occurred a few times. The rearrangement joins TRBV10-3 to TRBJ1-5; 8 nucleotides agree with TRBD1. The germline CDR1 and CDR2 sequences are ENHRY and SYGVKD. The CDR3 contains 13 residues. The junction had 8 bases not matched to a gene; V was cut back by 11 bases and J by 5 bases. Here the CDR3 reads CASRGLEDQPQHF. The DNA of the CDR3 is TGTGCCTCCAGGGGGCTAGAGGATCAGCCCCAGCATTTT.